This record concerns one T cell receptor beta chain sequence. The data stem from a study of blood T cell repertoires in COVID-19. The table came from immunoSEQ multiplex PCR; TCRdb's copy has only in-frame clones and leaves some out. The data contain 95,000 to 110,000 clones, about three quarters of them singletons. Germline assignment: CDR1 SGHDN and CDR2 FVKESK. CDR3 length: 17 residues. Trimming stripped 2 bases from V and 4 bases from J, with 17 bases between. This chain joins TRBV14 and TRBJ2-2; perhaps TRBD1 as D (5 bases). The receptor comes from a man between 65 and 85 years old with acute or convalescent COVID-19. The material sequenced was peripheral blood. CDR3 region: CASSQLTSLGPTGELFF. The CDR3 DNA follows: TGTGCCAGCAGCCAATTAACATCCCTGGGGCCCACCGGGGAGCTGTTTTTT.